This entry describes one TCR beta chain. What it recognizes is unknown. The data originate from a study of OX40 agonist ivuxolimab in advanced cancers. Turning to the study itself: Three partial responders included one hepatocellular carcinoma patient and two cutaneous melanoma patients.

Whole-study results and caveats: Expansion of clones was among the lowest in partial responders at 0.1-3.0 mg/kg. The mean number of expanded clones was higher in CD8+ T cells than in CD4+.

TCRdb keeps only in-frame clones here, not all; method: immunoSEQ multiplex PCR. The sample has about 85,000 clones, 70% to 90% seen once. The CDR3 contains 17 residues. V gave up 0 bases and J gave up 3 bases, with 16 bases separating them. The V gene's germline CDR1 is SGDLS and CDR2 YYNGEE. Patients who had autoimmune disease history or got systemic immunosuppression were left out. This chain connects TRBV9 to TRBJ2-1, with a weak D call TRBD2 (6 bases). The receptor was derived from an adult with an advanced solid tumor such as melanoma, head and neck, liver or kidney cancer. The material sequenced was CD4+ or CD8+ T cells sorted from blood, taken in a trial of the OX40 agonist ivuxolimab. The chain's CDR3 is CASSVAGDSILYNEQFF. CDR3 nucleotide sequence: TGTGCCAGCAGCGTAGCTGGGGACTCTATCCTCTACAATGAGCAGTTCTTC.